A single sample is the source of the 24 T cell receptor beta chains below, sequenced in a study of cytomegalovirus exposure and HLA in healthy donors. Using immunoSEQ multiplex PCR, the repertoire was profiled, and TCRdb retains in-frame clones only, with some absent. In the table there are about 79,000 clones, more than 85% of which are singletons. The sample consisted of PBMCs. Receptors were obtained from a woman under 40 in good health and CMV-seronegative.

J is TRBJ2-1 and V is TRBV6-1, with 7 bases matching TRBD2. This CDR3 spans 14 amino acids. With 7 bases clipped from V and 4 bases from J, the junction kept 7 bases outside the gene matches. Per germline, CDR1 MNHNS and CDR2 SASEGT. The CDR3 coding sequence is TGTGCCAGCAAGGACGGGGGACTATACAATGAGCAGTTCTTC. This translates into CASKDGGLYNEQFF.

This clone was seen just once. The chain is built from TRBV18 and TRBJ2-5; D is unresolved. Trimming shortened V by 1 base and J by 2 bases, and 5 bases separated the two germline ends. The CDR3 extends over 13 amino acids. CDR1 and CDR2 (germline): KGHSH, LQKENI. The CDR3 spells CASSPLPQETQYF. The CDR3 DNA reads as TGTGCCAGCTCACCACTCCCTCAAGAGACCCAGTACTTC.

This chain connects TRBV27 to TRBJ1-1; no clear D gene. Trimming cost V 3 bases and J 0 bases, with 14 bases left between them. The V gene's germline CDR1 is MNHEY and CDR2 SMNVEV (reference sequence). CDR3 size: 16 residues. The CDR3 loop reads CASSLEKSILNTEAFF. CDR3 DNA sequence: TGTGCCAGCAGTTTGGAGAAAAGTATTTTGAACACTGAAGCTTTCTTT.

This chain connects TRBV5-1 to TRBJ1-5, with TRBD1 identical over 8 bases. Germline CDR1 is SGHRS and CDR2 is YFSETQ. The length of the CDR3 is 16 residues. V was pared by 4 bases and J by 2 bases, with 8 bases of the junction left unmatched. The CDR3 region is CASSLGQGAGNQPQHF. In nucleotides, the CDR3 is TGCGCCAGCAGCCTCGGACAGGGCGCGGGCAATCAGCCCCAGCATTTT.

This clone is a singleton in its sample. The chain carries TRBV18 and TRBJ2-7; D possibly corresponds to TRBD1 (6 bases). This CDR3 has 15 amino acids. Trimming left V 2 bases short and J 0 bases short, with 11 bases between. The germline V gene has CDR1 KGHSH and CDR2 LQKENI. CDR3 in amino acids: CASSPGGERSYEQYF. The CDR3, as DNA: TGTGCCAGCTCACCAGGGGGCGAACGCTCCTACGAGCAGTACTTC.

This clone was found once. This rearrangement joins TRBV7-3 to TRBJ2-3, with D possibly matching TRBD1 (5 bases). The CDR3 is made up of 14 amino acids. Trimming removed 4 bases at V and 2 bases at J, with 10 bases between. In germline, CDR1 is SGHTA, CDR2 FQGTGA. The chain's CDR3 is CASSSNRNTDTQYF. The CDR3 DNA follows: TGTGCCAGCAGCTCCAACAGGAACACAGATACGCAGTATTTT.

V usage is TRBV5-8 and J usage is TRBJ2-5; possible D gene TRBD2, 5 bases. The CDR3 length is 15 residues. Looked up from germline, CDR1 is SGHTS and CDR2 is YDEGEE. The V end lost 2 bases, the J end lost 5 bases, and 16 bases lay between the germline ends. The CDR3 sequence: CASSFRLAGLETQYF. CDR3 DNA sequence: TGTGCCAGCAGCTTCCGGCTAGCCGGTCTGGAGACCCAGTACTTC.

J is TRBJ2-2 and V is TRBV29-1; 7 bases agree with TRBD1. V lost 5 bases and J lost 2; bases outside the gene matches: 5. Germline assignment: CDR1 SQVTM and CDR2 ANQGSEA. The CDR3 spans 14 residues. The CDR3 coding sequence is TGCAGCGTTCGGACAGGTCCTAACACCGGGGAGCTGTTTTTT. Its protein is CSVRTGPNTGELFF.

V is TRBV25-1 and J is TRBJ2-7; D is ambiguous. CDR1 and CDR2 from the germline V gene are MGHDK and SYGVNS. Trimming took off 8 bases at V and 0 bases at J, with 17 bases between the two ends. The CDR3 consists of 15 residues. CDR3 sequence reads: CASHERARSSYEQYF. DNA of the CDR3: TGTGCCAGCCACGAACGTGCGCGTAGCTCCTACGAGCAGTACTTC.

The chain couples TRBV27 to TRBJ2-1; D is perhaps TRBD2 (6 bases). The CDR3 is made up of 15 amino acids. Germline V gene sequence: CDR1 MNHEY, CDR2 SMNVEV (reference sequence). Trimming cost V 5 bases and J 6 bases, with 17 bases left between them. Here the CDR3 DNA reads TGTGCCAGCAGTCCATCTAGCGACGGGGGCAATGAGCAGTTCTTC. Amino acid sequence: CASSPSSDGGNEQFF.

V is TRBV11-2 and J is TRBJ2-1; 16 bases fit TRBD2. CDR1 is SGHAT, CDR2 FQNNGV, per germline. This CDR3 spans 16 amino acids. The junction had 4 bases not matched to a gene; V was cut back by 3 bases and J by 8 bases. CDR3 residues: CASSLGTSGGAYEQFF. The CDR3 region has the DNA TGTGCCAGCAGCTTGGGGACTAGCGGGGGGGCTTATGAGCAGTTCTTC.

CDR3 sequence (DNA): TGCGCCAGCAGCTTACGGACTAGCGGGAGGGCCTCCTACGAGCAGTACTTC. Translation gives CASSLRTSGRASYEQYF. This chain links TRBV5-1 with TRBJ2-7; 15 bases are a match to TRBD2. The germline V gene has CDR1 SGHRS and CDR2 YFSETQ. With 2 bases clipped from V and 0 bases from J, the junction kept 3 bases outside the gene matches. This CDR3 has 17 amino acids.

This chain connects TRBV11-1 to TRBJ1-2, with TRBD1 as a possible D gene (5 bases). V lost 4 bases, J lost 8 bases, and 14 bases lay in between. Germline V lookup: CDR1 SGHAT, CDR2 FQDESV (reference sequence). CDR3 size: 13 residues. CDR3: CASSYSGSLGYTF. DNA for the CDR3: TGTGCCAGCAGCTACTCAGGGTCCTTGGGCTACACCTTC.

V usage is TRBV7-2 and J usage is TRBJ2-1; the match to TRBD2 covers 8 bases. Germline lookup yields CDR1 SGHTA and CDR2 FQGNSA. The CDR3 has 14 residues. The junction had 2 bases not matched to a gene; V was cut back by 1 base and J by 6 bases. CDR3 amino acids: CASSLVGRGNEQFF. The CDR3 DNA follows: TGTGCCAGCAGCTTAGTCGGGAGGGGCAATGAGCAGTTCTTC.

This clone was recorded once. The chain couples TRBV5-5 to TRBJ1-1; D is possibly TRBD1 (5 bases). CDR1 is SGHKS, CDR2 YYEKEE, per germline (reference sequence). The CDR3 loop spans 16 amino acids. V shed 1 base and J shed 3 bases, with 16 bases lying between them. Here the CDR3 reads CASSLFFGGLDTEAFF. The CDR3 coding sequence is TGTGCCAGCAGCTTGTTTTTCGGGGGACTGGACACTGAAGCTTTCTTT.

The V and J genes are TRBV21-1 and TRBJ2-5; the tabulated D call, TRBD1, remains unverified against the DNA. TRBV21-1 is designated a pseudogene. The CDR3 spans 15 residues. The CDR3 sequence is CASRKGGQGLETQYF. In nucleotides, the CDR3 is TGTGCCAGCAGGAAAGGGGGGCAGGGGTTAGAGACCCAGTACTTC.

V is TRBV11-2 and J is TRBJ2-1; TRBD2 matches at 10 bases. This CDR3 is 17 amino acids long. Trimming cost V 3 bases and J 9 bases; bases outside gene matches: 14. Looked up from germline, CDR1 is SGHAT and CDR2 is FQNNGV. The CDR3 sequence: CASSFYGSKAGGPEQFF. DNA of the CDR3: TGTGCCAGCAGCTTCTACGGCAGTAAAGCGGGAGGGCCTGAGCAGTTCTTC.

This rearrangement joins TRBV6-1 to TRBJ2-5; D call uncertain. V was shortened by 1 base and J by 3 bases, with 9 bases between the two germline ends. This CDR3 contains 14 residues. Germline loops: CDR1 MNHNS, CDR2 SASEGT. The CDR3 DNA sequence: TGTGCCAGCAGTGAAGTTTCACAGAAAGAGACCCAGTACTTC. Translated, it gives CASSEVSQKETQYF.

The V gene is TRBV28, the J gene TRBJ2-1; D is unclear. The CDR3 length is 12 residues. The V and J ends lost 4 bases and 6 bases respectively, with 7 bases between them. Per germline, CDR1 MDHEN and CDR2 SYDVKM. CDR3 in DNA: TGTGCCAGCAGTTCCCGTGTCAATGAGCAGTTCTTC. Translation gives CASSSRVNEQFF.

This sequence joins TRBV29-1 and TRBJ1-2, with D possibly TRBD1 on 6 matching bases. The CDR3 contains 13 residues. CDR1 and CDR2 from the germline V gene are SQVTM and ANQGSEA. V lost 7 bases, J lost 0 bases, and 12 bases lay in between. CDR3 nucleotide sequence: TGCAGCGGGGCCACAGGGACTAACTATGGCTACACCTTC. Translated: CSGATGTNYGYTF.

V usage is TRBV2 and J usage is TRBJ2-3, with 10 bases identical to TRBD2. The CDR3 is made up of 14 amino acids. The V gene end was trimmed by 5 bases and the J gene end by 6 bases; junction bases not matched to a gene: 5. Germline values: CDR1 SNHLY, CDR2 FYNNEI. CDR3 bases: TGTGCCAGCAGTCAACTAGCGGGACTCGATACGCAGTATTTT. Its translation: CASSQLAGLDTQYF.

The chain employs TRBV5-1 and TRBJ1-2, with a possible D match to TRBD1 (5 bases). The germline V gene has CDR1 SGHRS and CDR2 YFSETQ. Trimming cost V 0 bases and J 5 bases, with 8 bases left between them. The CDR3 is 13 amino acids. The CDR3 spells CASSLGQQYGYTF. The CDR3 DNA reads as TGCGCCAGCAGCTTGGGACAGCAATATGGCTACACCTTC.

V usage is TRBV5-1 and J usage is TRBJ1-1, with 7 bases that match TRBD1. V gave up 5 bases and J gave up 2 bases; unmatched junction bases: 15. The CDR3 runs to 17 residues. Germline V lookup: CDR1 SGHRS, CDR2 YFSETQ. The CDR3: CASSNIPTGTANTEAFF. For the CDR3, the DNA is TGCGCCAGCAGTAATATTCCGACCGGGACAGCTAACACTGAAGCTTTCTTT.

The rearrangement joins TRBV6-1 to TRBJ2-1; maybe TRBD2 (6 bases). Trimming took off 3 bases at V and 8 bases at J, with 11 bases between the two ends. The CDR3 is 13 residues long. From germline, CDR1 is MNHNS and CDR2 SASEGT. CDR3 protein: CASSDPSSDEQFF. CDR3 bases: TGTGCCAGCAGTGACCCGTCTAGCGATGAGCAGTTCTTC.